This entry describes one T cell receptor beta chain. These data belong to a study of cytomegalovirus exposure and HLA in healthy donors. The PCR ran on 60 Vbeta and 13 Jbeta primers. Some clones are missing from TCRdb's copy, which holds only in-frame ones; the method was immunoSEQ multiplex PCR. The table lists under 200,000 clones, around 82% of them singletons. V lost 4 bases, J lost 4 bases, and 10 bases lay in between. Per the germline V gene, CDR1 is MGHRA and CDR2 is YSYEKL. The CDR3 has 13 amino acids. Sequencing used PBMCs. The sequence was collected from a man aged 55-75 years in good health and CMV-seronegative. The chain employs TRBV4-1 and TRBJ2-5; no firm D call. Here the CDR3 DNA reads TGCGCCAGCAGCCGGCTCTCCCGAGAGACCCAGTACTTC. This encodes CASSRLSRETQYF.